This T cell receptor beta chain is drawn from a study of OX40 agonist ivuxolimab in advanced cancers. Peripheral blood came from all dose cohorts at three timepoints. V lost 6 bases, J lost 2 bases, and 11 bases lay in between. This CDR3 is built from 13 residues. Per germline, CDR1 SGHRS and CDR2 YFSETQ. Study-wide results and limits: Specificity for antigen went undetermined in the expanded peripheral T cells. By week 6 at 0.1 to 3.0 mg/kg, blood CD4+ and CD8+ T cells had expanded clonally.

About this clone itself: Its antigen is not identified.

Profiled with immunoSEQ multiplex PCR; TCRdb holds only in-frame clones, not every one. Seen here are about 73,000 clones, 65% to 90% observed once, and the top ten hold roughly 0.7%. V and J are TRBV5-1 and TRBJ2-5; possibly TRBD2 for D (6 bases). Here the sequenced sample was CD4+ or CD8+ T cells sorted from blood, taken in a trial of the OX40 agonist ivuxolimab. The source is an adult with an advanced solid tumor such as melanoma, head and neck, liver or kidney cancer. The CDR3 DNA reads TGCGCCAGCAAGAGGGAGGCGCAAGAGACCCAGTACTTC. It yields the protein CASKREAQETQYF.